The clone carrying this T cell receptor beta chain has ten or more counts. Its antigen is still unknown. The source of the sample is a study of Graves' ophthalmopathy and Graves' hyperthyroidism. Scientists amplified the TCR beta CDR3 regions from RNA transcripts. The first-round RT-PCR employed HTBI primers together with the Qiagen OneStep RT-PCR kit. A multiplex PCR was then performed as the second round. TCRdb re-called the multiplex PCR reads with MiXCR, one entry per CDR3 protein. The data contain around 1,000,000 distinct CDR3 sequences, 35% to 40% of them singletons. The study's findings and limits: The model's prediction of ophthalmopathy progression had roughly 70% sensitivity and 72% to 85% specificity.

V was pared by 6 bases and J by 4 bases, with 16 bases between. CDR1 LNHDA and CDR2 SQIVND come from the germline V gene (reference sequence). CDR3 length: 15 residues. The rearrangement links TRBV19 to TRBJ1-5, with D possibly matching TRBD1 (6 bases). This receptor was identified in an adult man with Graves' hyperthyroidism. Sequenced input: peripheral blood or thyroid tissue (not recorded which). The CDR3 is CASRETGRRNQPQHF. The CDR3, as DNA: TGTGCCAGTAGGGAAACAGGGCGCAGGAATCAGCCCCAGCATTTT.